A single sample is the source of the 8 T cell receptor beta chains below, sequenced in a study of T cells expressing NK-cell markers. After re-calling the 5' RACE reads, TCRdb lists one entry per CDR3 protein, DNA absent. Its table lists hundreds of thousands of distinct CDR3 sequences. What was sequenced was blood T cells: a sorted CD56 or NKG2C T cell subset, CD4+ or CD8+ T cells, or bulk PBMC T cells (not recorded which). These receptor sequences come from a woman between 18 and 69 years old in good health.

The chain has TRBV27 and TRBJ2-1. The CDR3 sequence is 14 residues long. Per germline, CDR1 MNHEY and CDR2 SMNVEV (reference sequence). CDR3 sequence reads: CASRDLTSSNEQFF.

The chain combines TRBV6-1 with TRBJ1-1; TCRdb selects TRBD1, and the lack of DNA leaves this call unchecked. CDR1 is MNHNS, CDR2 SASEGT, per germline. The CDR3 is 15 amino acids. The CDR3 loop is CASSDQPRGFTEAFF.

The rearrangement joins TRBV18 to TRBJ1-1; the TRBD1 assignment by TCRdb is unverifiable without DNA. Germline V gene sequence: CDR1 KGHSH, CDR2 LQKENI. The CDR3 runs to 14 residues. The CDR3 protein is CASSHLDRGKEAFF.

The chain recombines TRBV12-3 or TRBV12-4 with TRBJ1-6. This CDR3 has 15 amino acids. The chain's CDR3 is CASTFGQTVNSPLHF.

The chain links TRBV9 to TRBJ2-1; the TRBD1 assignment by TCRdb is unverifiable without DNA. This CDR3 has 12 amino acids. CDR1 is SGDLS, CDR2 YYNGEE, per germline. CDR3 in amino acids: CASSVEGGPFVF.

The chain joins TRBV20-1 to TRBJ1-5; checking the TCRdb D call of TRBD1 is not possible without DNA. The CDR3 spans 14 residues. Germline assignment: CDR1 DFQATT and CDR2 SNEGSKA (reference sequence). CDR3 region: CSARQGVSNQPQHF.

V is TRBV5-1 and J is TRBJ2-2; TCRdb calls TRBD1, which cannot be checked without DNA. CDR1 and CDR2 (germline): SGHRS, YFSETQ. The CDR3 has 16 amino acids. The CDR3 loop reads CASSLGQSLNTGELFF.

The chain joins TRBV7-2 to TRBJ2-2. Germline-derived CDR1 and CDR2 are SGHTA and FQGNSA. This CDR3 region has 11 residues. CDR3 amino acids: CASSATGELFF. Full variable domain (missing parts from reference TRBV7-2 and TRBJ2-2): GAGVSQSPSNKVTEKGKDVELRCDPISGHTALYWYRQSLGQGLEFLIYFQGNSAPDKSGLPSDRFSAERTGGSVSTLTIQRTQQEDSAVYLCASSATGELFFGEGSRLTVL.